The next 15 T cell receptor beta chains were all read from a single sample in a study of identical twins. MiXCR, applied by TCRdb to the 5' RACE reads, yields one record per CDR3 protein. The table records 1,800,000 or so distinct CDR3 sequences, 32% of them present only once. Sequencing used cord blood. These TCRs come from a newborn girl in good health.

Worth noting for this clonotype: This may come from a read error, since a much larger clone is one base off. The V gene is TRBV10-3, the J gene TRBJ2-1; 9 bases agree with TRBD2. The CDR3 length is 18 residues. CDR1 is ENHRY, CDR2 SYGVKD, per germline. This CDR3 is CAISEPSGIPLSYNGQFF. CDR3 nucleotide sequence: TGTGCCATCAGTGAGCCTAGCGGGATCCCGCTCTCCTACAATGGGCAGTTCTTC.

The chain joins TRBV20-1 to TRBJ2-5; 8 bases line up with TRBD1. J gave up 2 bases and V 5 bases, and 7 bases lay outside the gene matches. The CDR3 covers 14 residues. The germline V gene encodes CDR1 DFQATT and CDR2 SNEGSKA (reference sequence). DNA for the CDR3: TGCAGTGCTCTTACAGGGGGAGGACAAGAGACCCAGTACTTC. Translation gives CSALTGGGQETQYF.

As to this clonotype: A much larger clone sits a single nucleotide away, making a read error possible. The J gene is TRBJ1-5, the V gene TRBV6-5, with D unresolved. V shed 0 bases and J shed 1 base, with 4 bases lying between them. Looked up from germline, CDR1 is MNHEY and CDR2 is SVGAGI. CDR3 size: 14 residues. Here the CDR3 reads CASSYSWSNQPQHF. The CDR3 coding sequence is TGTGCCAGCAGTTACTCGTGGAGCAATCAGCCCCAGCATTTT.

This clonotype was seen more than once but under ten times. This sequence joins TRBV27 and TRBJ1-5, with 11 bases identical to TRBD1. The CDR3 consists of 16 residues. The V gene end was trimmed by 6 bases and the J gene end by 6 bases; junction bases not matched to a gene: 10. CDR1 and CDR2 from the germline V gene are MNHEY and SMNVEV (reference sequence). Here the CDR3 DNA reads TGTGCCAGCAGACCCCGCGGACAGGGGGCAATTCAGCCCCAGCATTTT. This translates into CASRPRGQGAIQPQHF.

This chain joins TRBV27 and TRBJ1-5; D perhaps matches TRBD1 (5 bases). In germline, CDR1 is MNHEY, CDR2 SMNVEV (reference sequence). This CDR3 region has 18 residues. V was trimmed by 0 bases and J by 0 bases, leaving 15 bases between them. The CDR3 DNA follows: TGTGCCAGCAGTTTATCGTTCCCAGGGAGGTATAGCAATCAGCCCCAGCATTTT. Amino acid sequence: CASSLSFPGRYSNQPQHF.

The CDR3 nucleotides read TGTGCCAGCAGTCAGAGGACCTACACTGAAGCTTTCTTT. Its protein is CASSQRTYTEAFF. V is TRBV6-5 and J is TRBJ1-1; D remains unclear. The V and J ends lost 5 bases and 3 bases respectively, with 10 bases between them. Germline-derived CDR1 and CDR2 are MNHEY and SVGAGI. The CDR3 spans 13 residues.

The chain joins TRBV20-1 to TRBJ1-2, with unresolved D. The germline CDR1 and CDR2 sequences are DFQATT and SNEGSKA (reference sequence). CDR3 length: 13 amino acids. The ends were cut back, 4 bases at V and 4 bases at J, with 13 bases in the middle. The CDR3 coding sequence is TGCAGTGCTACCCCCAGACTGTCCTATGGCTACACCTTC. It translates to CSATPRLSYGYTF.

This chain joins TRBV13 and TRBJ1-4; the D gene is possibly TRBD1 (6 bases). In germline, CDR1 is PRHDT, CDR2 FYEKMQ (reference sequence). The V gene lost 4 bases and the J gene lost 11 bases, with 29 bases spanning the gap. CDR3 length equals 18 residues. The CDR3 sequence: CASSSKRQVGWSRQKLFF. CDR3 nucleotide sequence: TGTGCCAGCAGCTCAAAAAGACAGGTTGGATGGTCCCGACAGAAACTGTTTTTT.

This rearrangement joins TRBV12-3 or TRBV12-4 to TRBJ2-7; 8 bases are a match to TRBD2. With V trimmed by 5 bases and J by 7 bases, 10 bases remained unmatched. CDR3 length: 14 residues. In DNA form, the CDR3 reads TGTGCCAGCAGTCCATGGACTAGCAAAGATGAGCAGTACTTC. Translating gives CASSPWTSKDEQYF.

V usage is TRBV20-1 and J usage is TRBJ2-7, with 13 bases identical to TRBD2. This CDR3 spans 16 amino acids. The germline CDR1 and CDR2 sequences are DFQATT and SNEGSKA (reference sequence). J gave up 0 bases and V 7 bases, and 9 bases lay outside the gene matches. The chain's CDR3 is CSDTGLAGSSSYEQYF. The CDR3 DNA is TGCAGTGACACGGGACTAGCGGGATCAAGCTCCTACGAGCAGTACTTC.

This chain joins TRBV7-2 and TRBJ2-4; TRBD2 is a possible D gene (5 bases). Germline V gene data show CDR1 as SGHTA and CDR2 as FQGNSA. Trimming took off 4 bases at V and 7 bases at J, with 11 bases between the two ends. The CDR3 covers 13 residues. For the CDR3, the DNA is TGTGCCAGCAGCTCCCGGACTTCGAACATTCAGTACTTC. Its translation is CASSSRTSNIQYF.

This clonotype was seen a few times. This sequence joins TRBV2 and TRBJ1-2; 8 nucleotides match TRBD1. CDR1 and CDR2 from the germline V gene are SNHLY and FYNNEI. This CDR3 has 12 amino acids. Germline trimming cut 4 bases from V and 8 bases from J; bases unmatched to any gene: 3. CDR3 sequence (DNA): TGTGCCAGCAGTGGGAGGGACAGGGGCTACACCTTC. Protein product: CASSGRDRGYTF.

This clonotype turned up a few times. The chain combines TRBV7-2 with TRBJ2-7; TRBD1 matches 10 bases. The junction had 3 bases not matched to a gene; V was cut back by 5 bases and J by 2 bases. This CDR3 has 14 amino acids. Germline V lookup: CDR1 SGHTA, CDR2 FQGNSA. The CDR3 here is CASSIDRGPYEQYF. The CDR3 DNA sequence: TGTGCCAGCAGCATCGACAGGGGGCCCTACGAGCAGTACTTC.

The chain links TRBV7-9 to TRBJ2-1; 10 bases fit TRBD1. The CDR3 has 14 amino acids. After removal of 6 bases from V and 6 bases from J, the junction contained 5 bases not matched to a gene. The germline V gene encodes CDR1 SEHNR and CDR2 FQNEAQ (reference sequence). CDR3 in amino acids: CASRGQGRRNEQFF. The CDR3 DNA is TGTGCCAGCAGGGGACAGGGGCGACGCAATGAGCAGTTCTTC.

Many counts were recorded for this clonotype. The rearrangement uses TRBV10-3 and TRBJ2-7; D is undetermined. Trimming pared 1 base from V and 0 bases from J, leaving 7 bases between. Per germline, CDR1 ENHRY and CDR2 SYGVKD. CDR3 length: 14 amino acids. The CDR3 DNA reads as TGTGCCATCAGTGAGTTTGGCGGCTCCTACGAGCAGTACTTC. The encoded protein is CAISEFGGSYEQYF.